This is a list of T cell receptor beta chains from one sample in a study of T cell responses to AZD1222 COVID-19 vaccine. Some clones are missing from TCRdb's copy, which holds only in-frame ones; the method was immunoSEQ multiplex PCR. Of more than 250,000 clones listed, 85% to 95% are singletons. The starting material was peripheral blood, obtained on day 0 of AZD1222 vaccination. Receptors were obtained from an adult in good health. CDR3s include the opening cysteine and the closing phenylalanine or tryptophan. Only part of the rows carry a size: once, few, many, or a class if the clone is expanded.

size	V	J	CDR3
.	TRBV6-1	TRBJ2-1	CASSEAGSSYNEQFF
once	TRBV30	TRBJ2-3	CAWSPGTSGTTDTQYF
.	TRBV5-4	TRBJ2-2	CASRPGTEHTGELFF
once	TRBV28	TRBJ2-3	CASGSAGGSTDTQYF
.	TRBV7-9	TRBJ2-2	CASSLGLGSLVTGELFF
.	TRBV27	TRBJ2-5	CASSPRLAGGPNQETQYF
.	TRBV14	TRBJ2-1	CASSQDLWRDEQFF
.	TRBV2	TRBJ2-2	CATARGSANTGELFF
.	TRBV10-3	TRBJ1-5	CAISESVTDQPQHF
.	TRBV5-1	TRBJ1-5	CASSLGTDQPQHF
.	TRBV7-3	TRBJ2-5	CASRRSQGGETQYF
.	TRBV5-5	TRBJ1-6	CASSLGAAEYNSPLHF
.	TRBV7-3	TRBJ2-7	CASSLQGNYEQYF
.	TRBV7-9	TRBJ2-3	CASSFARSSADTQYF
.	TRBV19	TRBJ1-2	CASSIGRGLGYTF
.	TRBV25-1	TRBJ1-2	CASINYGYTF
.	TRBV5-6	TRBJ1-5	CASSQRDQPQHF
.	TRBV2	TRBJ1-1	CASRSTKGRRAEAFF
.	TRBV25-1	TRBJ1-1	CASSEGEGKVNTEAFF
.	TRBV5-1	TRBJ2-2	CASSPGTGYTGELFF
.	TRBV5-1	TRBJ2-7	CASSLEGYEQYF
.	TRBV5-4	TRBJ2-7	CASSPKGKGNEQYF
.	TRBV7-2	TRBJ1-2	CASSPQGRGYTF
.	TRBV7-6	TRBJ1-3	CASSLGQPGNTIYF
.	TRBV23-1	TRBJ2-1	CASSQSIGTGGDSYNEQFF
.	TRBV2	TRBJ1-2	CASVVGPANYGYTF
.	TRBV6-1	TRBJ1-6	CASSEYGSGTYNSPLHF
.	TRBV7-6	TRBJ2-5	CASSLTLSGRDQETQYF
.	TRBV27	TRBJ2-7	CASSLKSGTGVYEQYF
.	TRBV24-1	TRBJ2-3	CATSDLPGLTGTLTGDTQYF
few	TRBV3-1/TRBV3-2	TRBJ2-2	CASRPGGGLVTGELFF
.	TRBV5-1	TRBJ2-7	CASSFDGSYEQYF
.	TRBV7-2	TRBJ2-1	CASRLGGATYNEQFF
many	TRBV28	TRBJ2-1	CASSSPQGGRHEQFF
.	TRBV6-5	TRBJ2-1	CASRDRSNEQFF
.	TRBV5-4	TRBJ1-1	CASSTGTAKMNTEAFF
.	TRBV18	TRBJ2-3	CASSLLAGGPEDTQYF
.	TRBV27	TRBJ2-5	CASSSPARETQYF
.	TRBV28	TRBJ2-7	CASSLRDLASYEQYF
.	TRBV11-2	TRBJ2-2	CASSSPRGGRTGELFF
.	TRBV12-3/TRBV12-4	TRBJ1-5	CASSSVANQPQHF
.	TRBV6-5	TRBJ2-7	CASSPTLTAYEQYF
.	TRBV28	TRBJ1-2	CASSPPLGGYGYTF
.	TRBV9	TRBJ2-7	CASSVGPDSYEQYF
.	TRBV5-4	TRBJ2-6	CASSLVPGTSGANVLTF
.	TRBV29-1	TRBJ2-1	CSVAGTGDSEQFF
.	TRBV24-1	TRBJ2-1	CATSDLRTGGPISNEQFF
.	TRBV12-3/TRBV12-4	TRBJ1-1	CASSTLEGTEAFF
.	TRBV19	TRBJ2-5	CASRGQGKETQYF
.	TRBV29-1	TRBJ1-1	CSVVNWAQKNTEAFF
.	TRBV6-6	TRBJ1-2	CASRLKHPYGYTF
.	TRBV6-5	TRBJ1-5	CASSQRAGPHQPQHF